This is a list of T cell receptor beta chains from one sample in a study of T cells expressing NK-cell markers. TCRdb re-called the 5' RACE reads; every CDR3 protein appears as one record, without DNA. This sample's table has approximately 170,000 distinct CDR3 sequences. The sample was blood T cells: a sorted CD56 or NKG2C T cell subset, CD4+ or CD8+ T cells, or bulk PBMC T cells (not recorded which). These receptors originate from a man aged 18-69 years in good health. Both conserved end residues are part of each CDR3.

V,length,J,CDR3
TRBV6-2/TRBV6-3,19,TRBJ1-5,CASLEGLQTGKEGNQPQHF
TRBV24-1,19,TRBJ2-7,CATSDCDRGRTRWFYEQYF
TRBV12-3/TRBV12-4,13,TRBJ1-2,CASSLGVLGGYTF
TRBV7-2,14,TRBJ2-1,CATGQVSPDNEQFF
TRBV12-3/TRBV12-4,14,TRBJ2-3,CASSPVDVSDTQYF
TRBV2,12,TRBJ2-4,CASSEDLYIQYF
TRBV5-4,13,TRBJ2-3,CASSLGGTDTQYF
TRBV28,12,TRBJ1-4,CASSFPERKLFF
TRBV2,17,TRBJ2-3,CASSEALRDRGTDTQYF
TRBV7-9,12,TRBJ1-1,CASSADSPKAFF
TRBV28,15,TRBJ2-2,CASSPDRVNTGELFF
TRBV4-1,18,TRBJ2-1,CASSQDSREGGGYNEQFF
TRBV5-1,14,TRBJ1-2,CASSPPGGGYGYTF
TRBV5-6,14,TRBJ2-3,CASSWTSGRDTQYF
TRBV5-1,18,TRBJ1-6,CASSFADRASSYNSPLHF
TRBV2,15,TRBJ1-2,CASSDWTLTSHGYTF
TRBV7-9,11,TRBJ2-1,CASKQGNEQFF
TRBV7-2,16,TRBJ2-3,CASSLGRTKTTDTQYF
TRBV20-1,18,TRBJ2-4,CSAREGAGGGGPKNIQYF
TRBV11-2,16,TRBJ1-1,CASSPLHPWIDTEAFF
TRBV9,15,TRBJ1-5,CASNQMGNIIEPQHF
TRBV7-7,15,TRBJ1-1,CASSRWTGKGTEAFF
TRBV15,14,TRBJ2-7,CATSKGDTVDEQYF
TRBV6-1,16,TRBJ2-3,CASIKTRIGRTDTQYF
TRBV19,15,TRBJ1-2,CASSITNSGNYGYTF
TRBV2,15,TRBJ2-3,CASSRLAGATDTQYF
TRBV3-1,14,TRBJ1-5,CASSQGREYQPQHF
TRBV20-1,14,TRBJ1-2,CSAPLGDITYGYTF
TRBV7-3,15,TRBJ2-5,CASSLDGKLRETQYF
TRBV6-5,16,TRBJ1-4,CASSLAWGSTNEKLFF
TRBV9,16,TRBJ1-2,CASSDSRGTGSYGYTF
TRBV4-1,15,TRBJ1-1,CASSQGGQLNTEAFF
TRBV7-8,16,TRBJ2-3,CASSYGGTFPPDTQYF
TRBV19,13,TRBJ2-1,CASSIGVSPEQFF
TRBV3-1,15,TRBJ2-3,CASSQARRYTDTQYF
TRBV12-5,14,TRBJ2-3,CASGFPEITDTQYF
TRBV6-1,15,TRBJ1-1,CASSESTATYTEAFF
TRBV7-9,14,TRBJ2-7,CASSWTGLAYEQYF
TRBV7-2,17,TRBJ2-7,CASSLATGGLSSYEQYF
TRBV20-1,15,TRBJ2-3,CSASGASGRTDTQYF
TRBV4-1,18,TRBJ1-5,CASSQDQTGFYSNQPQHF
TRBV13,18,TRBJ2-5,CASSFGTSGGPYQETQYF
TRBV9,13,TRBJ1-1,CASSVVEGTEAFF
TRBV9,17,TRBJ2-1,CASSVVPSGGHNNEQFF
TRBV5-5,17,TRBJ2-5,CASSLTTSGVLQETQYF
TRBV3-1,16,TRBJ1-5,CASSPGWGVSNQPQHF
TRBV7-9,14,TRBJ1-1,CASSWDYRGTEAFF
TRBV20-1,14,TRBJ1-6,CSAPVDGYNSPFHF
TRBV29-1,12,TRBJ2-7,CSVVSRGLEQYF
TRBV7-8,15,TRBJ2-3,CASSPETLSTDTQYF
TRBV20-1,16,TRBJ2-1,CSARDRASGVRNEQFF
TRBV13,17,TRBJ2-3,CASSSRIAGGPTDTQYF
TRBV3-1,17,TRBJ2-1,CASSPLLETGTYNEQFF
TRBV24-1,15,TRBJ2-2,CATSDRTRFPGELFF
TRBV6-2/TRBV6-3,15,TRBJ2-3,CASSYRAEGTDTQYF